This TCR beta chain was retrieved from a study of circulating and synovial CD4+ cells in juvenile arthritis. As regards this clone: The sample holds other DNA sequences that translate to the same CDR3.

Germline V CDR1 and CDR2: SGHRS, YFSETQ. The V end was cut by 1 base, the J end by 7 bases, with 3 bases between. The CDR3 runs 11 residues. TCRdb keeps only in-frame clones here, not all; method: immunoSEQ multiplex PCR. The sample yields under 40,000 clones, 90% to 95% seen once. Patients with active juvenile idiopathic arthritis donated these samples. The clonotype originates from a human donor with juvenile idiopathic arthritis. Sample: CD4+ T cells from blood. The V gene is TRBV5-1, the J gene TRBJ2-1; D unresolved. The CDR3 DNA reads TGCGCCAGCAGCTTGCGTAATGAGCAGTTCTTC. This codes for CASSLRNEQFF.